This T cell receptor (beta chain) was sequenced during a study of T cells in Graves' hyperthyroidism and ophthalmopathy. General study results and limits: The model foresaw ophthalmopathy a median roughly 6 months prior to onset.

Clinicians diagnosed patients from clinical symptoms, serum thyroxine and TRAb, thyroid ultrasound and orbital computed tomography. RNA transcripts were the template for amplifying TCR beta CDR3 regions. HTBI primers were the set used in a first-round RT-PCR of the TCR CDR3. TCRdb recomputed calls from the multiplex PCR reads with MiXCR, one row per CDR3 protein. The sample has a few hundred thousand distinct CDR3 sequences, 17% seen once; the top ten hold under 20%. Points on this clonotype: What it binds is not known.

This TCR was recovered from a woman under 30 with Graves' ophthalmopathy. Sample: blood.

CDR3 DNA: TGTGCCAGCAGTTACTGGCTGGGGGGCAATCAGCCCCAGCATTTT. Translated, it gives CASSYWLGGNQPQHF. V and J are TRBV6-2 or TRBV6-3 and TRBJ1-5, with D possibly being TRBD1 (5 bases). V lost 1 base and J 2 bases, leaving 9 bases between the germline ends. The CDR3 length is 15 residues. Germline V gives CDR1 MNHEY, CDR2 SVGEGT.